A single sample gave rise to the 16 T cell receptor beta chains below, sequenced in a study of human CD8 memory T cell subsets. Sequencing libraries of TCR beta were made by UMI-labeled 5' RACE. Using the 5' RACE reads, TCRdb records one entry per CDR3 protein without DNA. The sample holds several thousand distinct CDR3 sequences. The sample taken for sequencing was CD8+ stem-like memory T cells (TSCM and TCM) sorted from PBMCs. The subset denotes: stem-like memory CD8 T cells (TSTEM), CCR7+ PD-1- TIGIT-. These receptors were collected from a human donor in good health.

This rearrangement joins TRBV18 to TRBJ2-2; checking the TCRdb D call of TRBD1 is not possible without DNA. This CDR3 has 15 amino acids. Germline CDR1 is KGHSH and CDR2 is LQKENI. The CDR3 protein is CASSPTGGNTGELFF.

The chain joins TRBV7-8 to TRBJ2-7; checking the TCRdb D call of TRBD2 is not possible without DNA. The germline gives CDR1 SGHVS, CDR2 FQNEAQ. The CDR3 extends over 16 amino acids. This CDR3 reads CASSLVGDSGSYEQYF.

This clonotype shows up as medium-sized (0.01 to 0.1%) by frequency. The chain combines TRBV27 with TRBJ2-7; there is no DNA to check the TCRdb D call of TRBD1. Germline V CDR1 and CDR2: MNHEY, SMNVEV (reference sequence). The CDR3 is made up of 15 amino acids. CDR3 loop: CASRPEPGPGSEQYF.

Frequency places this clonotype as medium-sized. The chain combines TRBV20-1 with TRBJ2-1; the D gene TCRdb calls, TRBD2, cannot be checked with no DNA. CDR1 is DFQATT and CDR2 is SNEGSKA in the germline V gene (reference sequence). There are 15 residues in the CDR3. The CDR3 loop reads CSARDLWAQNNEQFF.

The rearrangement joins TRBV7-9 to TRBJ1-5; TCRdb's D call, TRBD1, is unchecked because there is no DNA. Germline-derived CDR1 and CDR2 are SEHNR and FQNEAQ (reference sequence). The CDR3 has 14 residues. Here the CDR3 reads CASSLGQVRGPQHF.

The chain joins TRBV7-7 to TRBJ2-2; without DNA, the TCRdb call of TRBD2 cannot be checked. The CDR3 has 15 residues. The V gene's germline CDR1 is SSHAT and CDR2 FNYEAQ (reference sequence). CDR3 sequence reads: CASSPTSGSAGELFF.

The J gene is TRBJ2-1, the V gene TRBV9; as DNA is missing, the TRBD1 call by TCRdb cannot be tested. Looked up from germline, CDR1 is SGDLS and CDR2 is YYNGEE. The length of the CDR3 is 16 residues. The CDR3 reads CASSAPVGEAGNEQFF.

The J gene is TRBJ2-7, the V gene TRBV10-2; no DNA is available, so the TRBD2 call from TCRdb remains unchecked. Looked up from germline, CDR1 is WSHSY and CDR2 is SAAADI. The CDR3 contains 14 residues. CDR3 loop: CASRGLAASYEQYF.

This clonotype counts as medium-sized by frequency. The CDR3 spells CSPFEGRGAFF. The V call is TRBV29-1, the J call TRBJ1-1; TCRdb returns TRBD1, unconfirmable since there is no DNA. This CDR3 has 11 residues. Germline V CDR1 and CDR2: SQVTM, ANQGSEA.

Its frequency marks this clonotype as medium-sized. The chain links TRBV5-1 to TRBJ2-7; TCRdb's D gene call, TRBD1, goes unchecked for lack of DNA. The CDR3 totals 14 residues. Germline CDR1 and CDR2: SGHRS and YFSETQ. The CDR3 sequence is CASSLGGGYYEQYF.

The chain's CDR3 is CASSPEVVGNTGELFF. This chain connects TRBV5-4 to TRBJ2-2. CDR1 is SGHNT, CDR2 YYREEE, per germline (reference sequence). The CDR3 is 16 amino acids.

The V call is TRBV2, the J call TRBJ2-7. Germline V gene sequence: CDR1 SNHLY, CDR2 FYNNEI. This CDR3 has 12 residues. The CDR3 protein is CASRGGPYEQYF.

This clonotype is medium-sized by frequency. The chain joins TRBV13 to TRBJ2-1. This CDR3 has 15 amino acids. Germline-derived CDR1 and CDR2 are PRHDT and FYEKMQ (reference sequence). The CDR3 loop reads CASRPMRSSYNEQFF.

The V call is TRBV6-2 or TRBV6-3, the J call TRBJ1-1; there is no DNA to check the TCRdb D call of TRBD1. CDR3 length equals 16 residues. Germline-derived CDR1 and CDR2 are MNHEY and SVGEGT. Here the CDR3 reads CASSYSPGQGNTEAFF.

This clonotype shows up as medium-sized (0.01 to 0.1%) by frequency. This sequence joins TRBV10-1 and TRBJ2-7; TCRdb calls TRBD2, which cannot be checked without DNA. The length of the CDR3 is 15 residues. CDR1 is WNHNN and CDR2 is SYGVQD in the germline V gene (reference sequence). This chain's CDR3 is CASSERLSPPYEQYF.

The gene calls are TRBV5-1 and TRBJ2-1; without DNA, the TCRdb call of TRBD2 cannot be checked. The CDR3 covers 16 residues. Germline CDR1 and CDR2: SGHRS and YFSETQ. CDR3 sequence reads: CASSSKQREYNDEQFF.